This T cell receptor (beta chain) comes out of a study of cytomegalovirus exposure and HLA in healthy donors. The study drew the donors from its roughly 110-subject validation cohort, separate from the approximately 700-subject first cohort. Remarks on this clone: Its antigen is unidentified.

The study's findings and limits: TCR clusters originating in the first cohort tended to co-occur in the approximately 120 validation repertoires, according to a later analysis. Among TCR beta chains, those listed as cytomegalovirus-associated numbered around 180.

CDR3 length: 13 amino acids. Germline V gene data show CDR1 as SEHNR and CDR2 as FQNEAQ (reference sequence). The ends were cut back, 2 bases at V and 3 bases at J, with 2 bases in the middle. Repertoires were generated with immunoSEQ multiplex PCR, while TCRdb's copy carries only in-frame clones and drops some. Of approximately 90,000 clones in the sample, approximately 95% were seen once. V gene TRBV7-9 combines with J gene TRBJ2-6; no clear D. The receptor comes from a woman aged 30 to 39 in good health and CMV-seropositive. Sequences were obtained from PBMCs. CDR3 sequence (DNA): TGTGCCAGCAGCTTACTTGGGGCCAACGTCCTGACTTTC. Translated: CASSLLGANVLTF.